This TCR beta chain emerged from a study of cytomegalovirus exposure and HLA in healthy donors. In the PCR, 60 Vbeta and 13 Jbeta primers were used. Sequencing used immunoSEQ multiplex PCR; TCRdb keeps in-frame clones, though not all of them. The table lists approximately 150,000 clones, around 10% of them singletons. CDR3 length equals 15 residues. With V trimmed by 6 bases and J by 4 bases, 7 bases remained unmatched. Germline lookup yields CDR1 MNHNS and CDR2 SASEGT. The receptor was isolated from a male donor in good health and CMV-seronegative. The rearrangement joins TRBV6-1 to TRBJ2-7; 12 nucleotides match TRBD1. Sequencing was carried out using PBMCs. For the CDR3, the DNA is TGTGCCAGCAGGGAGGGACAGGGGGCGAGGTACGAGCAGTACTTC. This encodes CASREGQGARYEQYF.